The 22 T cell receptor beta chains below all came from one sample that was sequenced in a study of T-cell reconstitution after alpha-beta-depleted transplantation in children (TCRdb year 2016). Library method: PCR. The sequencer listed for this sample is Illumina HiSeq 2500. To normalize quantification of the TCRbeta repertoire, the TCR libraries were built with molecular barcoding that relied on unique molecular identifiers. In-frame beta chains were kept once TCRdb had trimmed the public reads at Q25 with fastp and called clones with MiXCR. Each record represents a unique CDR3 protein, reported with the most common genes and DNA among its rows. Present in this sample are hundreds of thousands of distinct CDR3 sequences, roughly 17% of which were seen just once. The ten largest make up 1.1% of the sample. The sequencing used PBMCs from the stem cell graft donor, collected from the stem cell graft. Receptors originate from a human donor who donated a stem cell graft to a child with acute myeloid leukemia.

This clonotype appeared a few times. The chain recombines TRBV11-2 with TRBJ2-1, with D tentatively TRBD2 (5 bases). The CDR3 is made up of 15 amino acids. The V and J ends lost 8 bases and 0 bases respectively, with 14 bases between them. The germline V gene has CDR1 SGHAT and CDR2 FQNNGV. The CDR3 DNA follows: TGTGCCAGCGGTGAGGCAGGACTCTCCTACAATGAGCAGTTCTTC. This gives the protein CASGEAGLSYNEQFF.

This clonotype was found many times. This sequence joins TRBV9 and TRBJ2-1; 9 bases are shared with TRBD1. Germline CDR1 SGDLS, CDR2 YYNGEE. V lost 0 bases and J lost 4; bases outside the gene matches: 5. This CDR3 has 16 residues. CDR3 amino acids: CASSVGQGETYNEQFF. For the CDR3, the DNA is TGTGCCAGCAGCGTAGGACAGGGGGAGACTTACAATGAGCAGTTCTTC.

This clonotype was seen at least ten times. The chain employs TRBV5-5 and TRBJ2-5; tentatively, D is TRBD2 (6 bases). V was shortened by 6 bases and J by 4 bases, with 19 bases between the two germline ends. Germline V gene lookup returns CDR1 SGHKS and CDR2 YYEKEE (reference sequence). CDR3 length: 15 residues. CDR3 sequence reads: CASTRTEGRRETQYF. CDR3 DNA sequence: TGTGCCAGCACCCGAACGGAGGGCAGGAGAGAGACCCAGTACTTC. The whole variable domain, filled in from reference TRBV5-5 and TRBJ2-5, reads DAGVTQSPTHLIKTRGQQVTLRCSPISGHKSVSWYQQVLGQGPQFIFQYYEKEERGRGNFPDRFSARQFPNYSSELNVNALLLGDSALYLCASTRTEGRRETQYFGPGTRLLVL.

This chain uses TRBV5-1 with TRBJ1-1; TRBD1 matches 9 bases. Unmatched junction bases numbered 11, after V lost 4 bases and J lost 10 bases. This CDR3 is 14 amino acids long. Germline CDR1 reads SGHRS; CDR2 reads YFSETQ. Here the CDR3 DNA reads TGCGCCAGCAGCCGGGGACAGGGTGAGTCCGCAGCTTTCTTT. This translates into CASSRGQGESAAFF.

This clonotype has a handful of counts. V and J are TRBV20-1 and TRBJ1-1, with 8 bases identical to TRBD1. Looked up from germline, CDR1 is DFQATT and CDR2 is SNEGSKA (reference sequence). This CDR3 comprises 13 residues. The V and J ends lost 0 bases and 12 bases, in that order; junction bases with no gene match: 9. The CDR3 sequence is CSARDLGQAGPFF. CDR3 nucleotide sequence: TGCAGTGCTAGAGATCTGGGACAGGCGGGGCCTTTCTTT.

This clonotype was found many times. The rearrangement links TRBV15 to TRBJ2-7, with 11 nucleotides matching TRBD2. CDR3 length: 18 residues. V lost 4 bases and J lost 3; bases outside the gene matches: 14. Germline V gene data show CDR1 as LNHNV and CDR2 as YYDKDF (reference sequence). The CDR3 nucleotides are TGTGCCACCAGCACCCGACCCTTAGCGGGGGGGAAAAGCTACGAGCAGTACTTC. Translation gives CATSTRPLAGGKSYEQYF.

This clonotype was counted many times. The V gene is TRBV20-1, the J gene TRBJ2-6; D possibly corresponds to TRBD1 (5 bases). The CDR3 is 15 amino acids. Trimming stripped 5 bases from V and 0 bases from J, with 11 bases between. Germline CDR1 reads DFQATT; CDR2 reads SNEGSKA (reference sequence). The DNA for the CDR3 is TGCAGTGCTGGAATGCAGGGCTCTGGGGCCAACGTCCTGACTTTC. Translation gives CSAGMQGSGANVLTF.

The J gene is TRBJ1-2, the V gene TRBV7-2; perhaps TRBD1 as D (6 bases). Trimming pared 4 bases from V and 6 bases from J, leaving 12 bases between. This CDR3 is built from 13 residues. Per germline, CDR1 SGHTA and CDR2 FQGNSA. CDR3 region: CASSSTRGDGYTF. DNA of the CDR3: TGTGCCAGCAGCTCCACAAGGGGGGATGGCTACACCTTC.

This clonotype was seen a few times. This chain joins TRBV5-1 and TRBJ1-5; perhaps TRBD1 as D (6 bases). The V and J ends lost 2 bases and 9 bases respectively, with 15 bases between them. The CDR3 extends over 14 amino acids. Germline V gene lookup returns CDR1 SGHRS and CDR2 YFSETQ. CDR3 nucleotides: TGCGCCAGCAGCTTAAGACAGGCTTCGAGGCCCCAGCATTTT. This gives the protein CASSLRQASRPQHF.

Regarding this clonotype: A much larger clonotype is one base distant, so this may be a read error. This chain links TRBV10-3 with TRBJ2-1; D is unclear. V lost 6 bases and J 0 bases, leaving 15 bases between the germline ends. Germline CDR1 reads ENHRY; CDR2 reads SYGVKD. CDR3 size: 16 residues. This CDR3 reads CAIRQPERASYNEQFF. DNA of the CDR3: TGTGCCATCAGGCAACCGGAAAGGGCCTCCTACAATGAGCAGTTCTTC.

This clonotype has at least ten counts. The CDR3 DNA is TGTGCCAGCAGTTCGGACAGGGTCCAAGAGACCCAGTACTTC. Its translation is CASSSDRVQETQYF. The chain links TRBV28 to TRBJ2-5; 8 bases match TRBD1. J was trimmed by 1 base and V by 4 bases; bases with no gene match: 2. From germline, CDR1 is MDHEN and CDR2 SYDVKM. The CDR3 consists of 14 residues.

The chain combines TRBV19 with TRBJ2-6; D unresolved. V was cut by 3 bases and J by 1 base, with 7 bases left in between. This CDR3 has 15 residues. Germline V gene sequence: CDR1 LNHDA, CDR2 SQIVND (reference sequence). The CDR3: CASSIQSSGANVLTF. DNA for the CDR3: TGTGCCAGTAGTATCCAGAGTTCTGGGGCCAACGTCCTGACTTTC.

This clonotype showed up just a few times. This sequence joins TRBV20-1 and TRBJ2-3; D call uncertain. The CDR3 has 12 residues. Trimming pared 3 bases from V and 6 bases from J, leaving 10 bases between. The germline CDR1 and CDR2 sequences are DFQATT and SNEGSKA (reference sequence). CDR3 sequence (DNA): TGCAGTGCTAGCGGTCCCCGGGATACGCAGTATTTT. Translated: CSASGPRDTQYF.

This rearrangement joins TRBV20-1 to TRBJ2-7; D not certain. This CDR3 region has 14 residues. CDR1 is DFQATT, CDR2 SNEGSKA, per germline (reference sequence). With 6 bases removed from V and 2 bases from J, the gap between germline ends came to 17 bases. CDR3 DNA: TGCAGTGCCGTCCGGGCCGAAAATACCTACGAGCAGTACTTC. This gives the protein CSAVRAENTYEQYF.

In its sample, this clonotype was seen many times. The CDR3 loop is CATSRDQGQGAGDEQFF. The DNA for the CDR3 is TGTGCCACCAGCAGAGATCAAGGACAGGGGGCCGGGGATGAGCAGTTCTTC. This chain uses TRBV15 with TRBJ2-1, with 11 bases aligning to TRBD1. This CDR3 region has 17 residues. The junction had 9 bases not matched to a gene; V was cut back by 0 bases and J by 8 bases. Germline V gives CDR1 LNHNV, CDR2 YYDKDF (reference sequence).

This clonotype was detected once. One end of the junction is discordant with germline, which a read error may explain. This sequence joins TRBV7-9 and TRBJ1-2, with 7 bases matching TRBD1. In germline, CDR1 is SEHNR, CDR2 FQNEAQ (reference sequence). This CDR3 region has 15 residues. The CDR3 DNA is TGTGCCGGCAGCCCGTCCCAGGACAGGCGGAATGGCTACACCTTC. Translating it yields CAGSPSQDRRNGYTF.

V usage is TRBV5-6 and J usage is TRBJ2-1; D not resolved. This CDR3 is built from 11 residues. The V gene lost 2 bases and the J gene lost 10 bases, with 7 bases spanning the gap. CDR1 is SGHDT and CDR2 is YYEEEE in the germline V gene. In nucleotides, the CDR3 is TGTGCCAGCAGCTTTGAGGTCGAGCAGTTCTTC. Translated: CASSFEVEQFF.

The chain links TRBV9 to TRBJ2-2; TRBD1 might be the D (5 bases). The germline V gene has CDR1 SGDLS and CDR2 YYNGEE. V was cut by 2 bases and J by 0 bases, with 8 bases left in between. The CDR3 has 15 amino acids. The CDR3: CASSVRTTNTGELFF. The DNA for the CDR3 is TGTGCCAGCAGCGTCCGGACAACGAACACCGGGGAGCTGTTTTTT.

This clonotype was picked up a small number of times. In DNA form, the CDR3 reads TGTGCCAGCAGCTTCGGACCCAACTATGGCTACACCTTC. Amino acids: CASSFGPNYGYTF. V usage is TRBV7-2 and J usage is TRBJ1-2; D unresolved. This CDR3 is built from 13 residues. Deletions cut 3 bases from V and 2 bases from J, with 7 bases between. Germline CDR1 is SGHTA and CDR2 is FQGNSA.

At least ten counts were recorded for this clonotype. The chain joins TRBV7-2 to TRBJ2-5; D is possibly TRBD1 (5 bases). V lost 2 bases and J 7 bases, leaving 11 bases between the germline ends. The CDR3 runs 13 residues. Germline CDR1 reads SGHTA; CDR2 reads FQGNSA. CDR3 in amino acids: CASSLSREGTQYF. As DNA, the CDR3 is TGTGCCAGCAGCTTATCCAGGGAAGGGACCCAGTACTTC.

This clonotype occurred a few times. In nucleotides, the CDR3 is TGTGCCATCAGTGGAGGACGGGGTCAGCCCCAGCATTTT. Translated: CAISGGRGQPQHF. This sequence joins TRBV10-3 and TRBJ1-5; D is uncertain. The germline V gene has CDR1 ENHRY and CDR2 SYGVKD. CDR3 length: 13 residues. Trimming removed 4 bases from V and 6 bases from J, with 10 bases in between.

Here the CDR3 reads CSAIIPGARRNTEAFF. The CDR3 DNA is TGCAGTGCTATTATTCCGGGGGCAAGACGGAACACTGAAGCTTTCTTT. This chain uses TRBV20-1 with TRBJ1-1; TRBD1 might be the D (6 bases). The V gene lost 4 bases and the J gene lost 1 base, with 19 bases spanning the gap. There are 16 residues in the CDR3. Germline V gene lookup returns CDR1 DFQATT and CDR2 SNEGSKA (reference sequence).